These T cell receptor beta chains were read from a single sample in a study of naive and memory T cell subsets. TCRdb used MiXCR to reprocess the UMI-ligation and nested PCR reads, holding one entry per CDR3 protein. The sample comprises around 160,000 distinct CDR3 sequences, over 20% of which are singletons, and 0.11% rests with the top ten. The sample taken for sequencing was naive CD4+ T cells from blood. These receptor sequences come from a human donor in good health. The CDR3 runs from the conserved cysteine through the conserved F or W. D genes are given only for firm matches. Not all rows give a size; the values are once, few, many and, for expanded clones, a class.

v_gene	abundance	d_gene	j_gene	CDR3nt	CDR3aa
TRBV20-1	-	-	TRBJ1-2	TGCAGTGCTAGCCGGCAGGCGGGTGGCTACACCTTC	CSASRQAGGYTF
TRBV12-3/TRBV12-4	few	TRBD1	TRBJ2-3	TGTGCCAGCACCCTGGACAGGGTTGAAGATACGCAGTATTTT	CASTLDRVEDTQYF
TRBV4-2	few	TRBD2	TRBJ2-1	TGTGCCAGCAGCCAAGAAATACGGCTAGCGGGTAATGTGGGTTCTTTCTATGAGCAGTTCTTC	CASSQEIRLAGNVGSFYEQFF
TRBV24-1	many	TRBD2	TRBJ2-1	TGTGCCACCAGTGATCCCAGCGGGAGCGCATTCAATGAGCAGTTCTTC	CATSDPSGSAFNEQFF
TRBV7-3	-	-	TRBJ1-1	TGTGCCAGCAGCTTAAGTGTTGAGGCGTCTGAAGCTTTCTTT	CASSLSVEASEAFF
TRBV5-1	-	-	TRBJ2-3	TGCGCCAGCAGCAAACAGGCTAGCACAGATACGCAGTATTTT	CASSKQASTDTQYF
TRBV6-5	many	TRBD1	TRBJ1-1	TGTGCCAGCTCGGGACCACGACAGGGGGTCGAAGCTTTCTTT	CASSGPRQGVEAFF
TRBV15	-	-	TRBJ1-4	TGTGCCACCAGCAGAGGGGGGATTAATGAAAAACTGTTTTTT	CATSRGGINEKLFF
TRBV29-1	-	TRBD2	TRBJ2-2	TGCAGCGTTGTTCGGGGGAGGGCCCACACCGGGGAGCTGTTTTTT	CSVVRGRAHTGELFF
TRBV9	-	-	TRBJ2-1	TGTGCCAGCAACAGGGAGGTGAGCTCCTACAATGAGCAGTTCTTC	CASNREVSSYNEQFF
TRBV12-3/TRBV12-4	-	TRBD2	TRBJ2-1	TGTGCCAGCAGTTTAGAACTGGCGGGAGTTATATCGGGTGAGCAGTTCTTC	CASSLELAGVISGEQFF
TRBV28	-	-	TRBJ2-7	TGTGCCAGCAGTTTAAATACAGGGCGAGGGTCCTACGAGCAGTACTTC	CASSLNTGRGSYEQYF
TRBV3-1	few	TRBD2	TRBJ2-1	TGTGCCAGCAGCCAAGATTCCAGCGGGAGGGCTACTTACAATGAGCAGTTCTTC	CASSQDSSGRATYNEQFF
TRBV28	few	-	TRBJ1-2	TGTGCCAGCGGAGCGGGGGGCCGAGGCTACACCTTC	CASGAGGRGYTF
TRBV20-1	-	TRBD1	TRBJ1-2	TGCAGTGACGGGACAGGGCCCCTTAGCGGCTATGGCTACACCTTC	CSDGTGPLSGYGYTF
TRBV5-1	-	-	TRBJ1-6	TGCGCCAGCAGCTTGGATGGACAGTATAATTCACCCCTCCACTTT	CASSLDGQYNSPLHF
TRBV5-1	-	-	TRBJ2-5	TGCGCCAGCAGCTTCGGTGCCAGGCCATCGTTGAAGGAGACCCAGTACTTC	CASSFGARPSLKETQYF
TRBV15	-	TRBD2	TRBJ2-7	TGTGCCACCAGTCCGGGACTAGCCGTTCAGGGACCTTACGAGCAGTACTTC	CATSPGLAVQGPYEQYF
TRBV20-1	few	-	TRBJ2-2	TGCAGTGCTAGAGATGCGGGACAGCCGGCGAACACCGGGGAGCTGTTTTTT	CSARDAGQPANTGELFF
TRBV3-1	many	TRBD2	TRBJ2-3	TGTGCCAGCAGCCAAGGAGCTAGCGGGGGTGGGGCGCAGTATTTT	CASSQGASGGGAQYF
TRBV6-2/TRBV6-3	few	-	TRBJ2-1	TGTGCCAGCAGTAAATCAAGCTCCTACAATGAGCAGTTCTTC	CASSKSSSYNEQFF
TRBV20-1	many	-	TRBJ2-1	TGCAGTGCTAGAGACGATTCAGATGAGCAGTTCTTC	CSARDDSDEQFF
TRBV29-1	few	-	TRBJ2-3	TGCAGCGTTGAGCTCTTAGCACGTGGCGATACGCAGTTTTTT	CSVELLARGDTQFF
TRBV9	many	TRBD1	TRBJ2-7	TGTGCCAGCAGCCTAGGACAGGGCCGAGGGGAGCAGTACTTC	CASSLGQGRGEQYF
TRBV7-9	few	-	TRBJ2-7	TGTGCCAGCAGCGGCGGAGAGCAGTACTTC	CASSGGEQYF
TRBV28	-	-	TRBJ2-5	TGTGCCAGCATGACTATCGCGGAGACCCAGTACTTC	CASMTIAETQYF
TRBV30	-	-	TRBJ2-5	TGTGCCTGGAGTGTACTAGGGAGAGAGACCCAGTACTTC	CAWSVLGRETQYF
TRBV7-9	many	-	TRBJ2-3	TGTGCCAGCAGCTTCTCGTGGGAGACGGGCACAGATACGCAGTATTTT	CASSFSWETGTDTQYF
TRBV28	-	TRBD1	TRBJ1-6	TGTGCCAGCACCAGGAGCTGGGACAGTAATTCACCCCTCCACTTT	CASTRSWDSNSPLHF